A selection of T cell receptor beta chains follows, all from one sample in a study of radiotherapy plus CTLA-4 blockade in lung cancer. TCRdb keeps only in-frame clones here, not all; method: immunoSEQ multiplex PCR. The sample has roughly 53,000 clones; around four fifths are singletons. Here the sequenced sample was peripheral blood, taken from a patient treated with radiotherapy plus ipilimumab. The receptors derive from a human donor with non-small cell lung cancer whose response to radiotherapy plus ipilimumab could not be evaluated. Both conserved end residues are part of each CDR3. The D gene is left open where the match is weak.

d_call j_call v_call cdr3_aa
. TRBJ2-2 TRBV19 CASSPYTGELFF
. TRBJ1-1 TRBV7-9 CASSPTIRNTEAFF
TRBD1 TRBJ1-2 TRBV28 CASQDRDYGYTF
. TRBJ1-1 TRBV28 CASSLWQLNTEAFF
TRBD1 TRBJ1-5 TRBV7-9 CASSLAPFGQGAGQPQHF
TRBD1 TRBJ2-5 TRBV5-1 CASSLDRGKTQYF
. TRBJ1-1 TRBV18 CASSVPGSEAFF
TRBD1 TRBJ1-4 TRBV27 CASSARQGWSEKLFF
TRBD1 TRBJ2-3 TRBV12-5 CASGLPRIVPRDRGTDTQYF
TRBD1 TRBJ1-4 TRBV6-1 CASSVGQGSFATNEKLFF